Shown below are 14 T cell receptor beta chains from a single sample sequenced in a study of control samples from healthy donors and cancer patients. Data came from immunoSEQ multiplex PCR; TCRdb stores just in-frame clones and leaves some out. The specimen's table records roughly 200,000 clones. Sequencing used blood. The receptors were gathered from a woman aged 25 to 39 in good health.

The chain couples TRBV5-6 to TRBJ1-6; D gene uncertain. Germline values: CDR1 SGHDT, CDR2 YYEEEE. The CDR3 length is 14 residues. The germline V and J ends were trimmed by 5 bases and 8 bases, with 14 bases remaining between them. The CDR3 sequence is CASRIRLLDSPLHF. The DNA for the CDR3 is TGTGCCAGCAGGATTAGATTATTAGATTCACCCCTCCACTTT.

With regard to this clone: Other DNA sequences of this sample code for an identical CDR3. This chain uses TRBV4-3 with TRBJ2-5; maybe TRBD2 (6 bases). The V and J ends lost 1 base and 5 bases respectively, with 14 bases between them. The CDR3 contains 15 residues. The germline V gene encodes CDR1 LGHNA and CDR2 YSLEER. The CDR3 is CASSQGGGAGETQYF. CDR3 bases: TGCGCCAGCAGCCAAGGAGGCGGGGCGGGGGAGACCCAGTACTTC.

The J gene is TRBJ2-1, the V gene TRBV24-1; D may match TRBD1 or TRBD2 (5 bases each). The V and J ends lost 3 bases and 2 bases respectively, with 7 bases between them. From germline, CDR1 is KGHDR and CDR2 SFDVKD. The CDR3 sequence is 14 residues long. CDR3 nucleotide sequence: TGTGCCACCAGTGATGGGACGGCCTACAATGAGCAGTTCTTC. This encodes CATSDGTAYNEQFF.

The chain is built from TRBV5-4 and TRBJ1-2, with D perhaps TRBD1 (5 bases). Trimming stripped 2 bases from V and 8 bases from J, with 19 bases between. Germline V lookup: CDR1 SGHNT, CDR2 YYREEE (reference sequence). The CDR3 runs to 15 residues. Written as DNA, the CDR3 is TGTGCCAGCAGCTTCCCAGGGCTGGGGATGGTCGGCTACACCTTC. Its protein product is CASSFPGLGMVGYTF.

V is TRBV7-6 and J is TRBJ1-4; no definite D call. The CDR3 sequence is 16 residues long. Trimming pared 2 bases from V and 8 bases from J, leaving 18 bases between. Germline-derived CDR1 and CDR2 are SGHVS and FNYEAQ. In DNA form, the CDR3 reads TGTGCCAGCAGCTTATCTCCGTCGTTACTAATAGAAAAACTGTTTTTT. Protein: CASSLSPSLLIEKLFF.

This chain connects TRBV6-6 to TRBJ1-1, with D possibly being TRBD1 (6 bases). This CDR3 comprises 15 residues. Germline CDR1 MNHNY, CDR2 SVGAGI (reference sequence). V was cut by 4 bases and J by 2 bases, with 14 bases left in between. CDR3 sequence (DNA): TGTGCCAGCAGTTCCCCAGGGGCCCAAAACACTGAAGCTTTCTTT. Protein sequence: CASSSPGAQNTEAFF.

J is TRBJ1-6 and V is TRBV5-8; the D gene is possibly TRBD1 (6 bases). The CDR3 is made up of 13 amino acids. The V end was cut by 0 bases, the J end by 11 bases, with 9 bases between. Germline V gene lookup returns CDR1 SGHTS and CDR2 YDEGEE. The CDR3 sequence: CASSLEEGAPLHF. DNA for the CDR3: TGTGCCAGCAGCTTGGAGGAGGGGGCACCCCTCCACTTT.

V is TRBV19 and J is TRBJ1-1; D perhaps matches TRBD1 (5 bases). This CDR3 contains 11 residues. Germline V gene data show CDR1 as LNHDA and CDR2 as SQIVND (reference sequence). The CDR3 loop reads CGGGLRYEAFF. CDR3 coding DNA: TGTGGGGGGGGACTGAGATATGAAGCTTTCTTT.

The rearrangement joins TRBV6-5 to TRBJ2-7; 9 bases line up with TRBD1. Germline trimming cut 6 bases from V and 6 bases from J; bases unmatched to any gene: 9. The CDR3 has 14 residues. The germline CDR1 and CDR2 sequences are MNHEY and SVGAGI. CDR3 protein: CASRGQGISAEQYF. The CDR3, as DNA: TGTGCCAGCAGGGGACAGGGTATCTCAGCCGAGCAGTACTTC.

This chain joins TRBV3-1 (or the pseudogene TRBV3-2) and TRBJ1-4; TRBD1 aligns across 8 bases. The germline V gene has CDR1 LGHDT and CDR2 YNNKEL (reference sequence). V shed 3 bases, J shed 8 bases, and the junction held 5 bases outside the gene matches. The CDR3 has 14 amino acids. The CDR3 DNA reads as TGTGCCAGCAGCCAGTCGGACAGGGAGGAAAAACTGTTTTTT. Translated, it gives CASSQSDREEKLFF.

DNA for the CDR3: TGTGCCAGCAGCCAAACAGGGGCTGAAGCTTTCTTT. It specifies CASSQTGAEAFF. This chain connects TRBV4-2 to TRBJ1-1; TRBD1 agrees at 7 bases. This CDR3 contains 12 residues. Germline trimming cut 2 bases from V and 6 bases from J; bases unmatched to any gene: 0. Germline CDR1 reads LGHNA; CDR2 reads YNFKEQ.

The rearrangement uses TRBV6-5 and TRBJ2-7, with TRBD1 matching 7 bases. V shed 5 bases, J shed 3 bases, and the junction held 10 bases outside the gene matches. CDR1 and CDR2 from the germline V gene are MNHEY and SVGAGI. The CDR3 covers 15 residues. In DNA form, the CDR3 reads TGTGCCAGCAGTCCCCGGGACAGATCCCACTACGAGCAGTACTTC. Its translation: CASSPRDRSHYEQYF.

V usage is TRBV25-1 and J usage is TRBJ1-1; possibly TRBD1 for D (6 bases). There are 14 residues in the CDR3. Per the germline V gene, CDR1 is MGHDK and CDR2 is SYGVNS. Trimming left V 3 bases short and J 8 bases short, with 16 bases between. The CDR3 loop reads CASSDWTAHFEAFF. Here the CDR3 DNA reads TGTGCCAGCAGTGATTGGACAGCGCACTTCGAAGCTTTCTTT.

The CDR3 DNA is TGTGCCAGCTCAGGACCCGCTAGTCGGGAGACCCAGTACTTC. This encodes CASSGPASRETQYF. This chain links TRBV18 with TRBJ2-5; D remains ambiguous. V lost 5 bases and J lost 5, with 15 bases in between. CDR1 KGHSH and CDR2 LQKENI come from the germline V gene. This CDR3 region has 14 residues.